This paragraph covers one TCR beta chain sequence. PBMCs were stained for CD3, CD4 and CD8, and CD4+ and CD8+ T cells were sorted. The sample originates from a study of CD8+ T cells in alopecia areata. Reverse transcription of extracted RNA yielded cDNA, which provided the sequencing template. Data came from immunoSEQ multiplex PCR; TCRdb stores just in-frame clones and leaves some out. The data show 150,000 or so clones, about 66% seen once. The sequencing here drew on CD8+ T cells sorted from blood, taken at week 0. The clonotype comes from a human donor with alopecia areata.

The CDR3 DNA follows: TGCGCCAGCAATGGAGACGGGGGCCCCCAAGAGACCCAGTACTTC. Protein sequence: CASNGDGGPQETQYF. The chain links TRBV5-1 to TRBJ2-5; D may be TRBD1 or TRBD2 (6 bases each). V was shortened by 6 bases and J by 1 base, with 16 bases between the two germline ends. The germline CDR1 and CDR2 sequences are SGHRS and YFSETQ. The CDR3 consists of 15 residues.